This is a list of T cell receptor beta chains from one sample in a study of technical replicates of blood from several donors. Profiled with immunoSEQ multiplex PCR; TCRdb holds only in-frame clones, not every one. This sample has under 75,000 clones, with roughly 86% found just once. Input material: PBMCs. Receptor source: a human donor in good health. Some clones in this sample may be carry-over from other donors' samples. The CDR3 runs from the conserved cysteine through the conserved F or W. Part of the rows lack a size; the others show once, few, many or a class for expanded clones.

TRBJ1-5 | few | TRBV10-3 | CAISESGQGNQPQHF
TRBJ2-7 | NA | TRBV6-5 | CASSYGQGAYEQYF
TRBJ1-6 | NA | TRBV6-5 | CASSYMGRGNSPLHF
TRBJ1-2 | once | TRBV5-1 | CASSLSGQGYTF
TRBJ1-6 | NA | TRBV5-1 | CASSTGQVDNSPLHF
TRBJ1-3 | NA | TRBV2 | CASRADRFAGNTIYF
TRBJ2-1 | few | TRBV29-1 | CSVGVHRRVEREGSFPYNEQFF
TRBJ1-5 | NA | TRBV5-6 | CASSLRRINQPQHF
TRBJ2-7 | NA | TRBV7-2 | CASSLGRQGYEQYF
TRBJ2-1 | once | TRBV9 | CASSVVTAYNEQFF
TRBJ2-7 | NA | TRBV5-4 | CASRPLGTSGNEQYF
TRBJ1-1 | NA | TRBV12-5 | CASGLVSRGKNTEAFF
TRBJ2-7 | NA | TRBV30 | CAWDPGQGSEQYF
TRBJ2-1 | NA | TRBV2 | CASSSGSNEQFF
TRBJ2-7 | NA | TRBV5-1 | CASSLTAGGSGEQYF
TRBJ2-3 | NA | TRBV7-2 | CASSLQGDTQYF
TRBJ2-6 | NA | TRBV15 | CATSRGTGNSGANVLTF
TRBJ1-1 | NA | TRBV18 | CASSPTQGMNTEAFF
TRBJ1-2 | NA | TRBV5-5 | CASSLEARSYDYGYTF
TRBJ1-3 | NA | TRBV18 | CASSPGPSSGNTIYF
TRBJ2-2 | NA | TRBV9 | CASSLTDTGELFF
TRBJ1-6 | NA | TRBV6-5 | CASSNIGDNSPLHF
TRBJ2-1 | NA | TRBV4-2 | CASSQDEQGSYNEQFF
TRBJ1-2 | NA | TRBV18 | CASFETGGIDYTF
TRBJ2-7 | NA | TRBV7-3 | CASSPLREGPPYEQYF
TRBJ2-7 | NA | TRBV6-1 | CASSDGLAGRYEQYF
TRBJ1-2 | NA | TRBV7-8 | CASSLGEGDGYTF
TRBJ2-2 | NA | TRBV7-3 | CASSRVAGKGIGELFF
TRBJ1-1 | NA | TRBV25-1 | CASSELGQGLTEAFF
TRBJ2-1 | NA | TRBV7-8 | CASSPRREGEQFF
TRBJ1-5 | NA | TRBV7-6 | CASSLNVGENQPQHF
TRBJ1-4 | NA | TRBV7-9 | CASSLATGANEKLFF
TRBJ1-6 | NA | TRBV6-5 | CASSYGGSPLHF
TRBJ1-6 | NA | TRBV7-2 | CASSLARTGESPLHF
TRBJ1-1 | NA | TRBV7-3 | CASSSTGEGVAEAFF
TRBJ1-6 | NA | TRBV6-5 | CASSYSRQGNSPLHF
TRBJ1-1 | NA | TRBV25-1 | CASSEWGVRGGTEAFF
TRBJ2-7 | NA | TRBV11-2 | CASSLDQGAREQYF
TRBJ1-4 | NA | TRBV5-4 | CASSLAGQGARNEKLFF
TRBJ2-5 | once | TRBV6-1 | CASSEFPGQGETQYF
TRBJ2-4 | NA | TRBV6-5 | CASTGGGARNIQYF
TRBJ2-1 | NA | TRBV7-3 | CASSSTTGNNEQFF
TRBJ2-1 | NA | TRBV6-4 | CASSVGTASNEQFF
TRBJ1-1 | NA | TRBV10-1 | CASGIQGLNTEAFF
TRBJ2-1 | NA | TRBV11-2 | CASSLGGWDSNNEQFF
TRBJ1-4 | NA | TRBV4-2 | CASSRGGGGANEKLFF
TRBJ2-1 | once | TRBV13 | CASSSRGRTYNEQFF
TRBJ2-1 | NA | TRBV5-1 | CASSLGLAGDNEQFF
TRBJ1-2 | NA | TRBV7-3 | CASSPGQPQDHGYTF
TRBJ2-3 | NA | TRBV10-3 | CAISESGGGTDTQYF
TRBJ2-5 | NA | TRBV7-2 | CASSPQRGSGETQYF
TRBJ1-1 | NA | TRBV30 | CAWRVEGPEAFF
TRBJ2-7 | NA | TRBV11-1 | CASSFGLADEQYF
TRBJ2-7 | NA | TRBV4-2 | CASSEGQGAYEQYF
TRBJ1-2 | NA | TRBV7-2 | CASSLGGAGAIYGYTF
TRBJ2-5 | NA | TRBV5-1 | CASSLSLTNRAQYF